This record looks at one T cell receptor beta chain sequence and its context. The source of the sample is a study of blood T cell repertoires in COVID-19. Across the study: Acute and convalescent COVID-19 specimens originated in the United States, Italy and Spain. Sample material is recorded as cDNA or gDNA derived from T cells, B-cell-depleted T cells, or PBMCs.

Original processing methods: Reference gene primer amplification yielded estimated nucleated cell counts. Produced via immunoSEQ multiplex PCR; TCRdb's table is partial and in-frame only. That table furnishes V, J and clone size, whereas the DNA furnished D and trimming. The sample includes about 150,000 clones, roughly four fifths of them seen just once. The CDR3 loop spans 14 amino acids. V shed 5 bases and J 8 bases; nucleotides not matched to a gene: 8. Germline-derived CDR1 and CDR2 are SGHKS and YYEKEE (reference sequence). Those enrolled, adults aged about 18 to 95 years, came from under 25 US areas.

The sequenced material came from PBMCs or T cells enriched from blood (not recorded which). The genes are TRBV5-5 and TRBJ1-2, with TRBD1 matching over 11 bases. The sequence was obtained from a man aged 45-65 years who had recovered from COVID-19. The CDR3 DNA reads TGTGCCAGCAGTTACGGACAGGGGGCCCGGGGCTACACCTTC. This encodes CASSYGQGARGYTF. Looking up the rest from reference TRBV5-5 and TRBJ1-2 gives the full variable domain: DAGVTQSPTHLIKTRGQQVTLRCSPISGHKSVSWYQQVLGQGPQFIFQYYEKEERGRGNFPDRFSARQFPNYSSELNVNALLLGDSALYLCASSYGQGARGYTFGSGTRLTVV.